The rows below give T cell receptor beta chains drawn from one sample of a study of OX40 agonist ivuxolimab in advanced cancers. Sequencing was performed with immunoSEQ multiplex PCR; in TCRdb, only in-frame clones are kept and a portion is missing. Here the sample spans about 78,000 clones, 92% being singletons. The sample here was CD4+ or CD8+ T cells sorted from blood, taken in a trial of the OX40 agonist ivuxolimab. The receptors originated from an adult with an advanced solid tumor such as melanoma, head and neck, liver or kidney cancer. The CDR3 runs from the conserved cysteine through the conserved F or W. The order of the fields is V gene, clone size, J gene, D gene, CDR3 DNA, CDR3 protein. D genes are given only for firm matches. Clone size is given for some rows only: seen once, a few or many times, or a class if the clone is expanded.

>TRBV19|.|TRBJ2-5|.
TGTGCCAGTAGTATAATGGGGCGGGAGACCCAGTACTTC
CASSIMGRETQYF
>TRBV6-5|.|TRBJ1-4|.
TGTGCCAGCAGTAAGGGCCCTTGGTACGGTGAAAAACTGTTTTTT
CASSKGPWYGEKLFF
>TRBV15|.|TRBJ1-5|.
TGTGCCACCAGCAGAGATCAGGGCCCGGCGAATCAGCCCCAGCATTTT
CATSRDQGPANQPQHF
>TRBV27|.|TRBJ2-3|TRBD2
TGTGCCAGCAGTTTAGGACTAGCGGGATCAGATACGCAGTATTTT
CASSLGLAGSDTQYF
>TRBV6-6|.|TRBJ1-5|.
TGTGCCAGCAGACCCCAGGACCGACTCAATCAGCCCCAGCATTTT
CASRPQDRLNQPQHF
>TRBV14|.|TRBJ2-2|.
TGTGCCAGCAGCCAAAAGCTAACCGGCGGCACCGGGGAGCTGTTTTTT
CASSQKLTGGTGELFF
>TRBV5-1|.|TRBJ1-1|TRBD1
TGCGCCAGCAGCGTAGGGACAGGGGTAAAGGCTGAAGCTTTCTTT
CASSVGTGVKAEAFF
>TRBV6-1|.|TRBJ1-1|.
TGTGCCAGCAGTGACCAACTTTTAGACACTGAAGCTTTCTTT
CASSDQLLDTEAFF
>TRBV6-1|.|TRBJ2-7|TRBD2
TGTGCCAGCAGTGTCCCGCCGGGGACTAGCTATTCCATTGGGGAGCAGTACTTC
CASSVPPGTSYSIGEQYF
>TRBV5-5|.|TRBJ1-5|TRBD1
TGTGCCAGCAGCTTACGGGACAGCGCTCTCGGGGAGCCCCAGCATTTT
CASSLRDSALGEPQHF
>TRBV7-2|.|TRBJ2-1|.
TGTGCCAGCAGCTTAGCTTGGTCCACTAATGAGCAGTTCTTC
CASSLAWSTNEQFF
>TRBV6-5|.|TRBJ1-2|.
TGTGCCAGCAATCCCCGTGGGGACCTTAACTATGGCTACACCTTC
CASNPRGDLNYGYTF
>TRBV5-1|.|TRBJ2-3|.
TGCGCCAGCGGAGCGGCCTATACGCAGTATTTT
CASGAAYTQYF
>TRBV7-8|.|TRBJ1-2|.
TGTGCCAGCAGCTTAGAGGGGAGGGGCGGTGGCTACACCTTC
CASSLEGRGGGYTF
>TRBV5-1|once|TRBJ1-1|TRBD1
TGCGCCAGCAGCTTCACAGGGGAGACTGAAGCTTTCTTT
CASSFTGETEAFF
>TRBV28|.|TRBJ1-2|.
TGTGCCAGCAGTTCTAACCGGGCCCGAACTAACTATGGCTACACCTTC
CASSSNRARTNYGYTF
>TRBV30|once|TRBJ1-2|.
TGTGCCTGGAGAGGGAGCGCCTATGGCTACACCTTC
CAWRGSAYGYTF
>TRBV29-1|.|TRBJ1-5|.
TGCAGCGTTGAAACCGCCGGCGGGGCAGGTCAGCCCCAGCATTTT
CSVETAGGAGQPQHF
>TRBV15|.|TRBJ2-3|.
TGTGCCACCAGCAGTCCCGCAATTGGCAAAACGCAGTATTTT
CATSSPAIGKTQYF
>TRBV11-2|.|TRBJ2-7|TRBD2
TGTGCCAGCAGCTTAGGGGGGGGAGGTTTCTACGAGCAGTACTTC
CASSLGGGGFYEQYF
>TRBV5-5|.|TRBJ2-1|.
TGTGCCGGCTCCCCAGGGAGCTCCTACAATGAGCAGTTCTTC
CAGSPGSSYNEQFF
>TRBV19|.|TRBJ1-2|TRBD1
TGTGCCAGTACCCCACGGGACAGTCTCTATGGCTACACCTTC
CASTPRDSLYGYTF
>TRBV4-1|.|TRBJ2-2|.
TGCGCCAGCAGCTCCCGAAGGCACACGAACACCGGGGAGCTGTTTTTT
CASSSRRHTNTGELFF
>TRBV5-4|.|TRBJ1-4|.
TGTGCCAGCAGCTTGTCCGGGGGCCTGTATGAAAAACTGTTTTTT
CASSLSGGLYEKLFF
>TRBV5-1|.|TRBJ1-2|.
TGCGCCAGCAGCCGACCTGGGCTGGGTGACTATGGCTACACCTTC
CASSRPGLGDYGYTF
>TRBV6-1|.|TRBJ2-2|.
TGTGCCAGCATAGGGACTCCCTCCCCCGCCGGGGAGCTGTTTTTT
CASIGTPSPAGELFF
>TRBV7-2|.|TRBJ1-1|.
TGTGCCAGCAGCTTAGCGGGGTGGGGCGCAACTGAAGCTTTCTTT
CASSLAGWGATEAFF
>TRBV7-7|.|TRBJ2-1|TRBD2
TGTGCTAGCAGCCCTGTCTCCCGGGGGGGCTATGAGCAGTTCTTC
CASSPVSRGGYEQFF
>TRBV2|.|TRBJ2-7|.
TGTGCCAGCAGCAGGGAAGCCTACGAGCAGTACTTC
CASSREAYEQYF
>TRBV2|.|TRBJ2-5|.
TGTGCCAGCAGTAGGGGGGGGAACGCCGGTCAAGAGACCCAGTACTTC
CASSRGGNAGQETQYF
>TRBV5-1|.|TRBJ1-1|.
TGCGCCAGCAGCACAAAAATGAACACTGAAGCTTTCTTT
CASSTKMNTEAFF
>TRBV10-3|.|TRBJ1-1|.
TGTGCCATCAGGGACGGATTAACTGAAGCTTTCTTT
CAIRDGLTEAFF
>TRBV6-4|.|TRBJ1-6|TRBD1
TGTGCCAGCAGTGAGGCAGGGGGGATCTATAATTCACCCCTCCACTTT
CASSEAGGIYNSPLHF
>TRBV7-9|.|TRBJ2-5|TRBD2
TGTGCCAGCAGCTTTTCGGTAATAGCGGGCCAAGAGACCCAGTACTTC
CASSFSVIAGQETQYF
>TRBV18|.|TRBJ1-5|.
TGTGCCAGCTCCCAATCGACAGTTACTAGTAGCAATCAGCCCCAGCATTTT
CASSQSTVTSSNQPQHF
>TRBV1|.|TRBJ2-1|.
TGCACCAGCAGCCAGACTAGCGCACACCATCAGGGGAAGTTCTTC
CTSSQTSAHHQGKFF
>TRBV5-1|once|TRBJ1-4|TRBD1
TGCGCCAGCAGCAACCCCTCAGGGGGAATGCATGAAAAACTGTTTTTT
CASSNPSGGMHEKLFF
>TRBV2|.|TRBJ1-2|.
TGTGCCAGCGGTCCCGGGAACTATGGCTACACCTTC
CASGPGNYGYTF
>TRBV30|.|TRBJ1-4|.
TGTGCCTGGACTTGGACGGCCACTAATGAAAAACTGTTTTTT
CAWTWTATNEKLFF
>TRBV5-1|.|TRBJ2-7|TRBD1
TGCGCCAGCAGCTCGCCGGACAGGGTTACCTACGAGCAGTACTTC
CASSSPDRVTYEQYF
>TRBV5-1|.|TRBJ2-5|TRBD2
TGCGCCAGCAGCTTAGGGGCGGGGGAGTCGGAGACCCAGTACTTC
CASSLGAGESETQYF
>TRBV10-3|few|TRBJ1-2|TRBD1
TGTGCCATCAGTGAGTCGGGAGACAGGGGACTTGGCTACACCTTC
CAISESGDRGLGYTF
>TRBV6-5|.|TRBJ2-2|.
TGTGCCAGCAGTTACGCGCCTCACACCGGGGAGCTGTTTTTT
CASSYAPHTGELFF
>TRBV19|.|TRBJ2-7|TRBD2
TGTGCCAGTAGTACTTCGGGTAGACTAGCAGACGAGCAGTACTTC
CASSTSGRLADEQYF
>TRBV2|.|TRBJ2-5|.
TGTGCCAGCAGGCGGTCGGTGGGGGACCAAGAGACCCAGTACTTC
CASRRSVGDQETQYF